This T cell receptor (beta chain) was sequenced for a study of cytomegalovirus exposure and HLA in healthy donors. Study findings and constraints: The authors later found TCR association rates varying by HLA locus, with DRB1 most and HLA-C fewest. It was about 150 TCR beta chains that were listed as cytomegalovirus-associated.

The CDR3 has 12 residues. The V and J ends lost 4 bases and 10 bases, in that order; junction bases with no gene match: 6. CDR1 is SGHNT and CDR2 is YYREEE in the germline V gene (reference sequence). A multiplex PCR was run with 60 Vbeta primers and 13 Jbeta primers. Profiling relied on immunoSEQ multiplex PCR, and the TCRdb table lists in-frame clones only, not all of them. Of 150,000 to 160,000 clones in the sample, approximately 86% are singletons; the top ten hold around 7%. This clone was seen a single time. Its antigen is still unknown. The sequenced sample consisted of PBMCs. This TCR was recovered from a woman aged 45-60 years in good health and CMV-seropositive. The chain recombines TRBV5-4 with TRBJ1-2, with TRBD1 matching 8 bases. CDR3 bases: TGTGCCAGCAGCGACACGGACAGGGACTACACCTTC. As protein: CASSDTDRDYTF.